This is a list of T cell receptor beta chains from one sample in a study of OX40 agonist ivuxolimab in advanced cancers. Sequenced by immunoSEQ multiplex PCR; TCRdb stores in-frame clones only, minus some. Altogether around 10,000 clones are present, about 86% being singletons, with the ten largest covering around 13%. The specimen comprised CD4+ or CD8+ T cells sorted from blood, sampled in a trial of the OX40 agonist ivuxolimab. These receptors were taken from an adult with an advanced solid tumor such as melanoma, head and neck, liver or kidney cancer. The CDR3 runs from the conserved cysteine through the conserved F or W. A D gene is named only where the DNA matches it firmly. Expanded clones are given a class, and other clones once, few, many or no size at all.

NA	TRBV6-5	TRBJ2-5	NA	CASTIGYRAKTQYF	TGTGCCAGCACCATAGGGTACAGGGCTAAGACCCAGTACTTC
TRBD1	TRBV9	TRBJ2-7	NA	CASSKTGTGAYEQYF	TGTGCCAGCAGCAAGACCGGGACAGGGGCCTACGAGCAGTACTTC
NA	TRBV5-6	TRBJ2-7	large	CASRPQGIPYEQYF	TGTGCCAGCAGGCCCCAGGGGATCCCCTACGAGCAGTACTTC
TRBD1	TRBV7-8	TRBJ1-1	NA	CASSLADREAFF	TGTGCCAGCAGCTTAGCGGACAGGGAAGCTTTCTTT
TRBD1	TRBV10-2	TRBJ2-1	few	CASRTEGAISYNEQFF	TGCGCCAGCAGGACCGAGGGGGCGATCTCCTACAATGAGCAGTTCTTC
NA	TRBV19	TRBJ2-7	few	CASSMGTRGRSEQYF	TGTGCCAGTAGTATGGGTACGAGGGGTAGGAGCGAGCAGTACTTC
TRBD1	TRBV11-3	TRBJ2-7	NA	CASSLGTGTEQYF	TGTGCCAGCAGCTTAGGGACAGGGACCGAGCAGTACTTC
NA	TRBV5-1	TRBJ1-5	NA	CASSLEGQPQHF	TGCGCCAGCAGCTTGGAGGGTCAGCCCCAGCATTTT
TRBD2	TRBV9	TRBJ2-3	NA	CASSSGGPGDTQYF	TGTGCCAGCAGTAGCGGGGGACCCGGGGATACGCAGTATTTT
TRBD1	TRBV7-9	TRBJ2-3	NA	CASSSTIGQGAITDTQYF	TGTGCCAGCAGCTCCACTATTGGACAGGGGGCTATCACAGATACGCAGTATTTT
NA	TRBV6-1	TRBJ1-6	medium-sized	CASREDRLAVYNSPLHF	TGTGCCAGCAGAGAAGACAGGCTTGCGGTCTATAATTCACCCCTCCACTTT
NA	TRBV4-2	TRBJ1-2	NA	CASSWRQDRGYTF	TGTGCCAGCAGCTGGAGACAGGACCGTGGCTACACCTTC
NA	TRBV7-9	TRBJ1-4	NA	CASSLPQATNEKLFF	TGTGCCAGCAGCCTTCCACAGGCGACTAATGAAAAACTGTTTTTT
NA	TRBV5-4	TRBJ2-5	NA	CASSPGTAQETQYF	TGTGCCAGCAGCCCCGGGACTGCCCAAGAGACCCAGTACTTC
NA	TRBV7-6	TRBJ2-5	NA	CASSPGQYQETQYF	TGTGCCAGCAGCCCCGGACAGTACCAAGAGACCCAGTACTTC
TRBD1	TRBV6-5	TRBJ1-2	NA	CASRTGEANYGYTF	TGTGCCAGCAGGACAGGGGAGGCTAACTATGGCTACACCTTC
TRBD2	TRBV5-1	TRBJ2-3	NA	CASSLAGGGQDTQYF	TGCGCCAGCAGCTTGGCCGGCGGGGGGCAGGATACGCAGTATTTT
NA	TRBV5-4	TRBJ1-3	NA	CASSLEGIAGNTIYF	TGTGCCAGCAGCTTGGAAGGTATCGCTGGAAACACCATATATTTT
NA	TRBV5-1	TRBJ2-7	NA	CASSFISSSDEQYF	TGCGCCAGCAGCTTCATTTCCTCTAGCGACGAGCAGTACTTC
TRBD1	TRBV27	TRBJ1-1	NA	CASRGTGENTEAFF	TGTGCCAGCAGGGGGACAGGAGAGAACACTGAAGCTTTCTTT
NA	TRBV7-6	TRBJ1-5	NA	CASSEDRNQPQHF	TGTGCCAGCAGCGAGGACAGAAATCAGCCCCAGCATTTT
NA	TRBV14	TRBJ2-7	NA	CASSRGTQGYEQYF	TGTGCCAGCAGCCGGGGGACACAGGGTTACGAGCAGTACTTC
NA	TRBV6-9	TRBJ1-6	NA	CASRADSNGSPLHF	TGTGCCAGCAGGGCCGATTCAAACGGTTCACCCCTCCACTTT
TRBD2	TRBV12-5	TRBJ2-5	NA	CASGSPWWSLLTTSGAPGQETQYF	TGTGCTAGTGGCTCGCCTTGGTGGTCCCTTTTAACGACTAGCGGGGCCCCGGGGCAAGAGACCCAGTACTTC
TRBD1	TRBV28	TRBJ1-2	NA	CASSLRQGRNYGYTF	TGTGCCAGCAGTTTACGACAGGGAAGGAACTATGGCTACACCTTC
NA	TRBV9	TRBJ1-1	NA	CASSVVGDSNTEAFF	TGTGCCAGCAGCGTAGTGGGGGACTCGAACACTGAAGCTTTCTTT
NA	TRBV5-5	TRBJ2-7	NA	CASSLDLGRYEQYF	TGTGCCAGCAGCTTGGATCTCGGACGGTACGAGCAGTACTTC
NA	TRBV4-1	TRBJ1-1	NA	CASSQNRITEAFF	TGCGCCAGCAGCCAAAACAGGATCACTGAAGCTTTCTTT
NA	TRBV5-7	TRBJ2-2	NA	CASSLDSRELFF	TGTGCCAGCAGCTTGGACAGCAGGGAGCTGTTTTTT
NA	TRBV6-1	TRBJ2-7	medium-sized	CASSETDTLTYEQYF	TGTGCCAGCAGTGAAACGGACACCCTGACCTACGAGCAGTACTTC
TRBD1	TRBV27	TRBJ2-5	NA	CASSHWTGEKGETQYF	TGTGCCAGCAGCCACTGGACAGGGGAAAAAGGAGAGACCCAGTACTTC
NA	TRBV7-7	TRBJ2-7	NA	CASSWQGRSSYEQYF	TGTGCCAGCAGCTGGCAGGGCAGGAGCTCCTACGAGCAGTACTTC
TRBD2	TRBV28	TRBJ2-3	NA	CASSTRMELAGVTDTQYF	TGTGCCAGCAGTACTCGTATGGAATTAGCGGGGGTCACAGATACGCAGTATTTT
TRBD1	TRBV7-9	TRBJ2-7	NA	CASSLFRDSSYEQYF	TGTGCCAGCAGCTTATTCCGGGACAGCTCCTACGAGCAGTACTTC
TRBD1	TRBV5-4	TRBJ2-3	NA	CASSPGTADTQYF	TGTGCCAGCAGCCCTGGGACAGCAGATACGCAGTATTTT
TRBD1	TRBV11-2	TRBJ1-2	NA	CASSLAGRTGGRENYGYTF	TGTGCCAGCAGCTTAGCGGGCAGGACAGGGGGCCGGGAGAACTATGGCTACACCTTC
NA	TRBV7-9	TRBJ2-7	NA	CASSPDGGPEQYF	TGTGCCAGCAGCCCTGACGGGGGCCCAGAGCAGTACTTC
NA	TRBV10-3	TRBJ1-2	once	CAISDTMGGNGYTF	TGTGCCATCAGTGACACAATGGGGGGCAATGGCTACACCTTC
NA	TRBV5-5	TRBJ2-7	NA	CASSLTRNSYEQYF	TGTGCCAGCAGCTTGACACGGAACTCCTACGAGCAGTACTTC
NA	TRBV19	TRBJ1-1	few	CASSLLTGNTEAFF	TGTGCCAGTAGTCTTCTGACAGGGAACACTGAAGCTTTCTTT
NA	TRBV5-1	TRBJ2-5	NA	CASRPDRTEETQYF	TGCGCCAGCAGGCCCGACAGGACCGAAGAGACCCAGTACTTC